This TCR beta chain came from a study of T cell responses to AZD1222 COVID-19 vaccine. Turning to this clone: Its matching antigen is unknown.

CDR3 length equals 13 residues. Germline CDR1 and CDR2: LGHDT and YNNKEL (reference sequence). The ends were cut back, 0 bases at V and 5 bases at J, with 7 bases in the middle. Data came from immunoSEQ multiplex PCR; TCRdb stores just in-frame clones and leaves some out. In the table there are approximately 90,000 clones, 90% of which are singletons. Whole-study results and caveats: Females made up more of the donors, who were largely white British, and clonal diversity may have come out too low. Two AZD1222 doses significantly raised spike-specific TCR breadth and depth over controls. Across spike, vaccine-associated CD4 TCRs were found, dominant at 160-218 and 743-854. Nearly half of spike-specific TCRs reportedly go after variant regions that carry no mutations.

This sequence originates from an adult in good health. The chain recombines TRBV3-1 (or the pseudogene TRBV3-2) with TRBJ1-2; D is unresolved. The source was peripheral blood, collected on day 0 of AZD1222 vaccination. CDR3 amino acids: CASSQDKRYGYTF. CDR3 nucleotides: TGTGCCAGCAGCCAAGATAAGCGTTATGGCTACACCTTC.